This TCR beta chain derives from a study of tissue T cells after allogeneic stem cell transplantation. To note about this clone: Any gene name here is a mouse gene name. The CDR3 end is not reached by the read, which stops 1 residue before it; the germline J gene fills it in.

The germline CDR1 and CDR2 sequences are KGHPV and FQNQEV (reference sequence). The CDR3 spans 13 residues. Losses at the gene ends were 6 bases for V and 2 bases for J; bases not matched to a gene: 2. Time point indicated: mouse harvest day 7 after allogeneic transplant. The graft held 10^6 splenic CD5+ T cells and 10^7 T-cell-depleted bone marrow cells. Tissues came from B6→BALB/c major-mismatch GVHD mice at day 7 or 14. Only in-frame clones appear in the TCRdb table, and some are missing; sequencing was by immunoSEQ multiplex PCR. The table records 6,000 to 7,000 clones, more than 40% of them present only once.

Sequencing was done on a sample of skin. The TCR was taken from a female BALB/c mouse given C57BL/6 T cells with graft-versus-host disease after an allogeneic hematopoietic cell transplant. The chain couples TRBV26 to TRBJ1-2; 8 positions agree with TRBD1. The CDR3 reads CASRTGVNSDYTF. The part of the CDR3 DNA that was read is TGTGCCAGCAGGACAGGGGTGAACTCCGACTACACC.